The rows below give T cell receptor beta chains drawn from one sample of a study of T cell responses to AZD1222 COVID-19 vaccine. Repertoires were generated with immunoSEQ multiplex PCR, while TCRdb's copy carries only in-frame clones and drops some. The repertoire includes some 98,000 clones, around nine tenths of them detected once, and roughly 15% sits in the top ten. Sequenced material: peripheral blood, taken 28 days after the second AZD1222 dose. These receptors all stem from an adult who received the AZD1222 COVID-19 vaccine. Both conserved end residues are trimmed from each CDR3. The D gene is left open where the match is weak.

j_gene	d_gene	v_gene	CDR3aa
TRBJ2-7	.	TRBV4-2	ASSPSGGTYEQY
TRBJ2-1	TRBD2	TRBV27	ASSPGTSGTYNEQF
TRBJ1-2	.	TRBV7-2	ASSLGPVNYGYT
TRBJ1-5	TRBD1	TRBV24-1	ATSVGQGLNQPQH
TRBJ1-1	.	TRBV7-2	ASSLKGGYTEAF
TRBJ1-5	.	TRBV7-2	ASSSNTQGNQPQH
TRBJ2-2	.	TRBV6-1	ASSEKRGANTGELF
TRBJ2-6	.	TRBV5-1	ASSLEAAGANVLT
TRBJ1-5	.	TRBV12-3/TRBV12-4	ASSQGYQPQH
TRBJ1-1	TRBD1	TRBV6-5	ASSWRPGGTEAF
TRBJ2-1	TRBD2	TRBV2	ASRGNAGGGNEQF
TRBJ2-7	.	TRBV4-1	ASSQEGVYEQY
TRBJ2-3	.	TRBV12-3/TRBV12-4	ASTHGGNTQY
TRBJ2-2	.	TRBV6-5	ASSYSTDRYTGELF
TRBJ2-1	TRBD1	TRBV7-8	ASRRPGGAGNEQF
TRBJ1-3	.	TRBV9	ASSEVMGSGNTIY
TRBJ1-3	TRBD1	TRBV11-2	ASSGHRGLGNTIY
TRBJ2-7	.	TRBV27	ASGAQSAWEQY
TRBJ2-7	TRBD2	TRBV5-1	ASRPLSGRGNEQY
TRBJ2-3	.	TRBV10-3	AISERERSRSSTDTQY
TRBJ1-1	TRBD1	TRBV30	AWRGTGETEAF
TRBJ2-7	TRBD1	TRBV7-2	ASSSGTGAPYEQY
TRBJ2-1	.	TRBV12-3/TRBV12-4	ASSLGLNNEQF
TRBJ1-2	.	TRBV11-2	ASSLDGAVYGYT
TRBJ2-1	.	TRBV13	ASSIRRLSRDEQF
TRBJ2-6	TRBD2	TRBV5-1	ASSTVPGLVGGANVLT
TRBJ2-2	.	TRBV5-1	ASSLDVSTGELF
TRBJ2-7	.	TRBV19	ASSIRRGRYEQY
TRBJ1-4	.	TRBV6-1	ASSVLQTVTTNEKLF
TRBJ1-4	TRBD1	TRBV4-2	ASSQVQDRVFEKLF
TRBJ2-2	.	TRBV7-9	ASSLALAGPGELF
TRBJ2-7	TRBD1	TRBV10-3	AISESRDRGVEQY
TRBJ2-1	TRBD2	TRBV20-1	SAKLAGVQF
TRBJ2-7	.	TRBV12-3/TRBV12-4	ASSYGYEQY
TRBJ2-2	.	TRBV2	ASRRGHSAGELF
TRBJ1-5	TRBD1	TRBV2	ASSESTGRGQPQH
TRBJ1-2	.	TRBV11-2	ASSLGTVYGYT
TRBJ2-1	TRBD1	TRBV28	ASSLVIGQAYNEQF
TRBJ2-3	.	TRBV13	ASSFRSEDSTDTQY
TRBJ1-2	.	TRBV6-5	ASSASGDGYT
TRBJ2-7	.	TRBV9	ASSAQGYFPEQY
TRBJ2-1	TRBD2	TRBV18	ASSLSGSPHEQF
TRBJ1-1	.	TRBV11-2	ASSLGELNAF
TRBJ1-2	.	TRBV19	ASSYPGAGPYGYT
TRBJ2-2	.	TRBV29-1	SVNKPNTGELF
TRBJ1-2	TRBD1	TRBV29-1	SAGPGQGAGGYT
TRBJ2-7	.	TRBV11-2	ASSLDQGMGGYEQY
TRBJ1-2	TRBD1	TRBV7-3	ASSLDRVGYGYT
TRBJ1-4	.	TRBV7-9	ASSLESGFEKLF
TRBJ1-2	.	TRBV12-3/TRBV12-4	ASSLQILYGYT
TRBJ1-1	.	TRBV6-4	ASSPGQTTEAF
TRBJ2-1	.	TRBV28	ASSLWTPYNEQF
TRBJ1-1	TRBD1	TRBV27	ASGTWDRGTEAF
TRBJ2-1	TRBD2	TRBV19	ASSMESGAWYEQF
TRBJ2-6	.	TRBV5-1	ASSLDAVSGANVLT
TRBJ2-5	.	TRBV1	TSSQRTSGRWRETQY
TRBJ1-1	.	TRBV7-9	ASSPQGLGIGAF